This entry describes one TCR beta chain. Its specificity is unknown. It is likely a read error, because the conserved phenylalanine at the end of the CDR3 is missing. Primers included in the PCR were 60 Vbeta and 13 Jbeta primers. The assay was immunoSEQ multiplex PCR, and TCRdb's table has in-frame clones only and misses some. Among more than 200,000 clones listed, 70% were seen once. The data originate from a study of cytomegalovirus exposure and HLA in healthy donors. In the study overall: Around 80 million unique TCR sequences came from HLA-typed donors in an early release. Study observations and caveats: Later analysis associated a missense DCLRE1C variant with TCR beta V- and J-gene trimming. Roughly even sequencing depth across donors was the assumption behind the presence/absence analyses.

Unrecorded immune exposures were likely, despite nominal health at sampling. This CDR3 has 14 amino acids. The germline V gene encodes CDR1 KGHSH and CDR2 LQKENI. V shed 2 bases and J shed 5 bases, with 11 bases lying between them. The rearrangement links TRBV18 to TRBJ2-3, with a possible D match to TRBD2 (7 bases). Sequencing was done on a sample of PBMCs. The TCR was taken from a man aged 35 to 55 in good health and CMV-seropositive. CDR3 DNA: TGTGCCAGCTCACCAGGGGGGGCCGTAGATACGCAGTATCTT. Translation: CASSPGGAVDTQYL.